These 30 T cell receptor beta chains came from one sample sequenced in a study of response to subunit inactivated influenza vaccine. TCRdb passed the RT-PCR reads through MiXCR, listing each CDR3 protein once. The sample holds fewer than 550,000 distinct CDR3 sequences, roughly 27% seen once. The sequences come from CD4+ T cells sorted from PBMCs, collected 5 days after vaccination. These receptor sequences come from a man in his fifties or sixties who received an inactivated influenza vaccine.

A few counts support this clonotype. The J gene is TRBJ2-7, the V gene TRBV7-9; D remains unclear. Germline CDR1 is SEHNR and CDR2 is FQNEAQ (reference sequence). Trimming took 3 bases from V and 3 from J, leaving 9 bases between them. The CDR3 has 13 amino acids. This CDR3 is CASSFDTDYEQYF. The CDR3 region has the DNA TGTGCCAGCAGCTTTGACACGGACTACGAGCAGTACTTC.

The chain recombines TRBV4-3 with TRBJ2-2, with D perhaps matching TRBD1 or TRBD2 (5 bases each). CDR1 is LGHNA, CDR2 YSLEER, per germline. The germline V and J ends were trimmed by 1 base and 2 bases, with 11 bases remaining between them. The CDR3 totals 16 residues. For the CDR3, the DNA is TGCGCCAGCAGCCAAGTACCGGGGCTAAACACCGGGGAGCTGTTTTTT. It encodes CASSQVPGLNTGELFF.

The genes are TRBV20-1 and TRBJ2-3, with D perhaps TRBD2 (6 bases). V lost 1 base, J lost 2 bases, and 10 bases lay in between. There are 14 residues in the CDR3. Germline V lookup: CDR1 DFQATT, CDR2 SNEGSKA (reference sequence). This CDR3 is CSARGSGPTDTQYF. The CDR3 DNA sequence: TGCAGTGCTAGAGGTAGCGGACCCACAGATACGCAGTATTTT.

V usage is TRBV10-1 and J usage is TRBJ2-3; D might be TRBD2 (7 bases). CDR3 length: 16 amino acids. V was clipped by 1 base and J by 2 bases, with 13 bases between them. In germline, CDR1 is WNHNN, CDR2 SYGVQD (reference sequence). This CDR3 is CASSEFWGGPTDTQYF. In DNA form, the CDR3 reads TGCGCCAGCAGTGAGTTTTGGGGGGGGCCCACAGATACGCAGTATTTT.

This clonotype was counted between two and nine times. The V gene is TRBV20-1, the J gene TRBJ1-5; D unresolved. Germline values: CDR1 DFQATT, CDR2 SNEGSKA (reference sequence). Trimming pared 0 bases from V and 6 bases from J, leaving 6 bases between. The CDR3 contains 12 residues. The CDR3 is CSARDPSQPQHF. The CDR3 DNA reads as TGCAGTGCTAGAGATCCTAGTCAGCCCCAGCATTTT.

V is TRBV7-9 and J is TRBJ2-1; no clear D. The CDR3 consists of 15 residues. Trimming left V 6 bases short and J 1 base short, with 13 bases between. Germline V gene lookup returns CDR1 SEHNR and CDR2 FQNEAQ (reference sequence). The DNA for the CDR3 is TGTGCCAGCAGACAACTTGACTGGTCCTACAATGAGCAGTTCTTC. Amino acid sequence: CASRQLDWSYNEQFF.

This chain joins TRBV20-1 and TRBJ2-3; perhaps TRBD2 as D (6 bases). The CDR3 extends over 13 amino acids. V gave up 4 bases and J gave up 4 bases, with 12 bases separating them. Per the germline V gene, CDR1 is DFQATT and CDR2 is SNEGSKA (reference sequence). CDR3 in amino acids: CSAKAGLADTQYF. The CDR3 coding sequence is TGCAGTGCTAAAGCGGGTCTAGCAGATACGCAGTATTTT.

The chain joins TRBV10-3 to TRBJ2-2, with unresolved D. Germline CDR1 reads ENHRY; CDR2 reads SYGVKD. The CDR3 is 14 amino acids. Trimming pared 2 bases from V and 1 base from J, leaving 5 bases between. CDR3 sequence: CAISERENTGELFF. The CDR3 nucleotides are TGTGCCATCAGTGAGCGAGAGAACACCGGGGAGCTGTTTTTT.

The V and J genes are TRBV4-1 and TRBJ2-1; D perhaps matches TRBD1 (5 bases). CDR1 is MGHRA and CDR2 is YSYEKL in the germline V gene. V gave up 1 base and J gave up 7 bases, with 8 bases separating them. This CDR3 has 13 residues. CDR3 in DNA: TGCGCCAGCAGCCAAGGTTGGACAAATGAGCAGTTCTTC. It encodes CASSQGWTNEQFF.

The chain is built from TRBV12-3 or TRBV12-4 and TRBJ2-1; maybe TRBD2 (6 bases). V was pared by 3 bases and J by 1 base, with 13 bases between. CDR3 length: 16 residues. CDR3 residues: CASSFYPGDSYNEQFF. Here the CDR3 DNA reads TGTGCCAGCAGTTTTTATCCGGGAGATTCCTACAATGAGCAGTTCTTC.

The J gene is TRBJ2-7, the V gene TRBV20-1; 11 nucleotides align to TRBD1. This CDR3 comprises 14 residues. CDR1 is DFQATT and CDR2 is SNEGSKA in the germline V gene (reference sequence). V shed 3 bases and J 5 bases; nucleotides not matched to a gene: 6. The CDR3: CSARPGDRGNEQYF. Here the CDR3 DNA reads TGCAGTGCTAGGCCCGGGGACAGGGGGAACGAGCAGTACTTC.

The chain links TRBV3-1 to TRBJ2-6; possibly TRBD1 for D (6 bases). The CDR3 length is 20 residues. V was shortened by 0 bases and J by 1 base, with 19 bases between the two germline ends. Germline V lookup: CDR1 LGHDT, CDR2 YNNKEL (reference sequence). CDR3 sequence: CASSQETYQGKFSGANVLTF. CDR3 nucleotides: TGTGCCAGCAGCCAAGAAACCTATCAGGGGAAATTTTCTGGGGCCAACGTCCTGACTTTC.

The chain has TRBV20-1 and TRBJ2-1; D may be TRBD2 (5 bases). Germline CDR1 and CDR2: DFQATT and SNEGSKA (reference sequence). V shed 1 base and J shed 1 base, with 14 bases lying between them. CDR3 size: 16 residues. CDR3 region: CSARALGGGSYNEQFF. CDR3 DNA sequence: TGCAGTGCTAGAGCTTTAGGAGGTGGGTCCTACAATGAGCAGTTCTTC.

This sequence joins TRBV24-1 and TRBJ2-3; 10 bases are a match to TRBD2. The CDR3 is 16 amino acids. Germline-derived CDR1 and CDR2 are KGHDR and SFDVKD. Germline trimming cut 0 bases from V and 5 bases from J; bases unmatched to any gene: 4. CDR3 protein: CATSDLTSGDKDTQYF. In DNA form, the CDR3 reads TGTGCCACCAGTGATTTGACTAGCGGGGACAAAGATACGCAGTATTTT.

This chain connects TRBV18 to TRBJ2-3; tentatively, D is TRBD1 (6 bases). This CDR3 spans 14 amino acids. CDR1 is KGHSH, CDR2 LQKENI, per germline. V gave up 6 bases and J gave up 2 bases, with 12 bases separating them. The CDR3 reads CASSRQASTDTQYF. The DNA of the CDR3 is TGTGCCAGCTCGAGACAGGCATCCACAGATACGCAGTATTTT.

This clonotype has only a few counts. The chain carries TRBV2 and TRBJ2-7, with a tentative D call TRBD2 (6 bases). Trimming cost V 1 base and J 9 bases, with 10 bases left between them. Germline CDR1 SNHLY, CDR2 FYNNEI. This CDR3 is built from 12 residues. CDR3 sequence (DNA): TGTGCCAGCAGTGAAGGCGGGGTTTGGCAGTACTTC. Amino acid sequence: CASSEGGVWQYF.

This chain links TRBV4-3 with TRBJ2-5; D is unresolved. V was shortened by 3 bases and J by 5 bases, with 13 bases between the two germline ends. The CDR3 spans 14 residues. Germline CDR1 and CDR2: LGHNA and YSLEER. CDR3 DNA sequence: TGCGCCAGCAGCCAGGACCGCTACGGGGAGACCCAGTACTTC. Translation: CASSQDRYGETQYF.

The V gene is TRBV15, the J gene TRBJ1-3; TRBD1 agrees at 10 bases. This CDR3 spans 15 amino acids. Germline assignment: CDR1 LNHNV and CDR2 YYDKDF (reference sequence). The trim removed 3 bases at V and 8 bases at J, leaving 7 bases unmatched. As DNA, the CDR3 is TGTGCCACCAGCAGGACCGGGACAGGGGCCTACACCATATATTTT. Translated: CATSRTGTGAYTIYF.

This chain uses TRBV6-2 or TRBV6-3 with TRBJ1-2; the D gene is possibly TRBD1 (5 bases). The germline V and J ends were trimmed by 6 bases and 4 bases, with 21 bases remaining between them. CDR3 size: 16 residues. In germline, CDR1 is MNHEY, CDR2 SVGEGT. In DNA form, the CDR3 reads TGTGCCAGCAGCACGGGACCTAAGGAAAGGATCTATGGCTACACCTTC. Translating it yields CASSTGPKERIYGYTF.

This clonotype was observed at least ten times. This chain's CDR3 is CASSLTLAGARDEQFF. The CDR3 DNA follows: TGTGCCAGCAGTTTAACCCTAGCGGGAGCAAGGGATGAGCAGTTCTTC. The chain is built from TRBV12-3 or TRBV12-4 and TRBJ2-1; 10 bases match TRBD2. J gave up 8 bases and V 2 bases, and 9 bases lay outside the gene matches. There are 16 residues in the CDR3.

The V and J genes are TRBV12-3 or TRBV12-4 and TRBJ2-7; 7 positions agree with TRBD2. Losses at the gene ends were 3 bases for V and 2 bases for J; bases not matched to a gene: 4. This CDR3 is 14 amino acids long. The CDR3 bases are TGTGCCAGCAGTTTTGGGGGGGTTCCCTACGAGCAGTACTTC. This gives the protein CASSFGGVPYEQYF.

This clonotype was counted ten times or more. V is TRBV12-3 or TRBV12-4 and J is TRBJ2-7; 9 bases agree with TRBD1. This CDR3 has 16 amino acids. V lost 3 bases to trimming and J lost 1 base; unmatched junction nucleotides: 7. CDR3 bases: TGTGCCAGCAGTTTGGACCCCGGGACAGGGTCCTACGAGCAGTACTTC. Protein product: CASSLDPGTGSYEQYF.

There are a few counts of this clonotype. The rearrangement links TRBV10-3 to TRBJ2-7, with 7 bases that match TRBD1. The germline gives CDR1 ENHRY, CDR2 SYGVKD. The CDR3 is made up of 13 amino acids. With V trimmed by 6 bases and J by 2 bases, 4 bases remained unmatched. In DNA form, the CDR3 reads TGTGCCATCAGCCGGGACAGCCCCTACGAGCAGTACTTC. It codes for CAISRDSPYEQYF.

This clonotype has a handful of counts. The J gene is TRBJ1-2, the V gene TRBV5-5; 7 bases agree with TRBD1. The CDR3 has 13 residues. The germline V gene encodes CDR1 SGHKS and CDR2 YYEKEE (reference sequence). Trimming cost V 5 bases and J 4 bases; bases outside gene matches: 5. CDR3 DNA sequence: TGTGCCAGCAGTCGACAGGGATCCTATGGCTACACCTTC. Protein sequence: CASSRQGSYGYTF.

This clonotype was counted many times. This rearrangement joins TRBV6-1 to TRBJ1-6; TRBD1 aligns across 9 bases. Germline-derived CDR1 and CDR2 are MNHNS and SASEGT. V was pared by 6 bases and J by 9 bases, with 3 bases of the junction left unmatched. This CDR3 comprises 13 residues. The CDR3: CASSWGQGSPLHF. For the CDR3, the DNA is TGTGCCAGCAGCTGGGGACAGGGTTCACCCCTCCACTTT.

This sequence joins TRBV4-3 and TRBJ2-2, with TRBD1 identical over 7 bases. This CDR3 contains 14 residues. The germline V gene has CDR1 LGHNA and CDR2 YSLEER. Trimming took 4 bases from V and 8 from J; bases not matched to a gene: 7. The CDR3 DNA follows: TGCGCCAGCAGCCTCCAAGACAGGGTGGGGGAGCTGTTTTTT. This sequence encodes CASSLQDRVGELFF.

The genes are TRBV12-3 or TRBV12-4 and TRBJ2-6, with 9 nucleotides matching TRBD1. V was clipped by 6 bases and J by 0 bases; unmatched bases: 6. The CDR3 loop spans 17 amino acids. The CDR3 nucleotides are TGTGCCAGCAGGGCCGGGACAGGGACCTCTGGGGCCAACGTCCTGACTTTC. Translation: CASRAGTGTSGANVLTF.

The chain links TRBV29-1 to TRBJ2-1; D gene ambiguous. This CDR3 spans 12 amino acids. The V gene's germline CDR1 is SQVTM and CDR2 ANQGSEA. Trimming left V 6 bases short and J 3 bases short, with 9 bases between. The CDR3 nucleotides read TGCAGCGTCACGGCCGACTACAATGAGCAGTTCTTC. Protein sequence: CSVTADYNEQFF.

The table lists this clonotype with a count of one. The CDR3 region has the DNA TGTGCCAGCGAGCGGGAGTGGGCCCACACAGATACGCAGTATTTT. It is translated as CASEREWAHTDTQYF. The genes are TRBV28 and TRBJ2-3; 8 bases line up with TRBD2. V shed 8 bases, J shed 2 bases, and the junction held 9 bases outside the gene matches. Per the germline V gene, CDR1 is MDHEN and CDR2 is SYDVKM. This CDR3 is 15 amino acids long.

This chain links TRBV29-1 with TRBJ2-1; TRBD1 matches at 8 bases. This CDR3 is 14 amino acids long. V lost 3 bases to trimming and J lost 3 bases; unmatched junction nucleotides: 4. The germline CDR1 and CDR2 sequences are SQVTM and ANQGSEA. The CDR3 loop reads CSVDRTGFYNEQFF. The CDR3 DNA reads TGCAGCGTTGACAGGACAGGGTTCTACAATGAGCAGTTCTTC.